The clone carrying this TCR beta chain was detected a few times. This specimen comes from a study of T cells after yellow fever vaccination. The CDR3 runs to 15 residues. Per germline, CDR1 LGHDT and CDR2 YNNKEL (reference sequence). V lost 1 base, J lost 7 bases, and 5 bases stayed unmatched. MiXCR, applied by TCRdb to the 5' RACE reads, yields one record per CDR3 protein. Here the sample spans approximately 300,000 distinct CDR3 sequences, about 10% being singletons. The receptor comes from a man in his late teens or twenties who received the YFV17D yellow fever vaccine. The material was CD4+ T cells sorted from PBMCs, obtained 45 days after the yellow fever booster vaccination. This rearrangement joins TRBV3-1 to TRBJ1-4; 8 bases align to TRBD1. The CDR3 bases are TGTGCCAGCAGCCAAGGGACAGGGATGGGTGAAAAACTGTTTTTT. This sequence encodes CASSQGTGMGEKLFF.